A single sample is the source of the 20 T cell receptor beta chains below, sequenced in a study of graft-versus-host responses after intestinal transplantation. Plates contained approximately 200,000 CFSE-labeled responder cells and approximately 200,000 irradiated, violet-dye-labeled stimulator cells. Using immunoSEQ multiplex PCR, the repertoire was profiled, and TCRdb retains in-frame clones only, with some absent. The data hold roughly 9,200 clones, with roughly 30% observed a single time. Material: alloreactive CD8+ T cells from a mixed lymphocyte reaction culture, obtained before transplantation. The sample's subset: CFSE-low proliferating T cells sorted from roughly six-day pre-transplant mixed lymphocyte reaction (GvH or HvG direction). These receptors all come from a human patient who was an organ donor for intestinal transplantation.

This clone was observed a handful of times. The chain links TRBV4-3 to TRBJ1-2; D is unclear. V was pared by 4 bases and J by 3 bases, with 12 bases between. Germline V gene lookup returns CDR1 LGHNA and CDR2 YSLEER. There are 14 residues in the CDR3. The CDR3 region is CASSLEYWDYGYTF. The CDR3, as DNA: TGCGCCAGCAGCCTGGAGTATTGGGACTATGGCTACACCTTC.

This rearrangement joins TRBV7-3 to TRBJ2-1; maybe TRBD1 (5 bases). CDR3 length equals 12 residues. V was shortened by 7 bases and J by 10 bases, with 14 bases between the two germline ends. The germline V gene encodes CDR1 SGHTA and CDR2 FQGTGA. CDR3 in DNA: TGTGCCAGCATAGGGGCCAGTGGGGAGCAGTTCTTC. This translates into CASIGASGEQFF.

This clone was counted only a few times. The chain uses TRBV19 and TRBJ1-5; D gene unclear. Trimming stripped 7 bases from V and 7 bases from J, with 17 bases between. This CDR3 region has 14 residues. The germline V gene has CDR1 LNHDA and CDR2 SQIVND (reference sequence). CDR3 bases: TGTGCCAGTATTGGTTGGGAGGCGGGCCAGCCCCAGCATTTT. It codes for CASIGWEAGQPQHF.

This clone was seen just once. The gene calls are TRBV6-6 and TRBJ2-1; 7 bases align to TRBD2. With 2 bases clipped from V and 13 bases from J, the junction kept 14 bases outside the gene matches. The germline V gene has CDR1 MNHNY and CDR2 SVGAGI (reference sequence). This CDR3 has 15 residues. The CDR3 loop is CASSYTSPGLDKQFF. In DNA form, the CDR3 reads TGTGCCAGCAGTTACACTTCCCCAGGACTAGATAAACAGTTCTTC.

V usage is TRBV4-3 and J usage is TRBJ2-3; D might be TRBD2 (5 bases). This CDR3 has 13 residues. CDR1 is LGHNA, CDR2 YSLEER, per germline. V was cut by 3 bases and J by 2 bases, with 6 bases left in between. CDR3 sequence: CASSHGDTDTQYF. The CDR3 DNA is TGCGCCAGCAGCCACGGGGACACAGATACGCAGTATTTT.

This clone was counted between two and nine times. The chain's CDR3 is CASSLLAGGYEQYF. CDR3 coding DNA: TGTGCCAGCAGCTTACTAGCGGGGGGCTACGAGCAGTACTTC. The chain combines TRBV7-9 with TRBJ2-7; 11 bases align to TRBD2. The CDR3 is made up of 14 amino acids. With V trimmed by 2 bases and J by 3 bases, 0 bases remained unmatched. The V gene's germline CDR1 is SEHNR and CDR2 FQNEAQ (reference sequence). Complete variable domain (other parts from reference TRBV7-9 and TRBJ2-7): DTGVSQNPRHKITKRGQNVTFRCDPISEHNRLYWYRQTLGQGPEFLTYFQNEAQLEKSRLLSDRFSAERPKGSFSTLEIQRTEQGDSAMYLCASSLLAGGYEQYFGPGTRLTVT.

The chain uses TRBV21-1 and TRBJ1-4; the table's D call, TRBD1, has no DNA check behind it. TRBV21-1 is reported as a pseudogene. CDR3 length: 14 residues. The CDR3 loop reads CASSNQQGREKLFF. The DNA for the CDR3 is TGTGCCAGCAGCAACCAGCAGGGTCGTGAAAAACTGTTTTTT.

This chain joins TRBV19 and TRBJ2-7, with 9 bases that match TRBD1. Germline V gene lookup returns CDR1 LNHDA and CDR2 SQIVND (reference sequence). The CDR3 totals 14 residues. Trimming cost V 10 bases and J 2 bases; bases outside gene matches: 9. CDR3 DNA: TGTGCCACCAGGCCGGGACAGGGTCCCTACGAGCAGTACTTC. Its translation: CATRPGQGPYEQYF.

The gene calls are TRBV6-1 and TRBJ2-1; 9 nucleotides line up with TRBD2. V shed 2 bases and J 5 bases; nucleotides not matched to a gene: 16. The CDR3 is made up of 19 amino acids. Germline assignment: CDR1 MNHNS and CDR2 SASEGT. The CDR3 region is CASSEIPGESGRLHNEQFF. For the CDR3, the DNA is TGTGCCAGCAGTGAAATTCCGGGTGAAAGCGGGAGGCTCCACAATGAGCAGTTCTTC.

The J gene is TRBJ1-5, the V gene TRBV27; tentatively, D is TRBD1 (6 bases). The CDR3 extends over 13 amino acids. CDR1 MNHEY and CDR2 SMNVEV come from the germline V gene (reference sequence). V lost 6 bases and J lost 5, with 11 bases in between. The CDR3 DNA follows: TGTGCCAGCAGCAGGGACATTTATCAGCCCCAGCATTTT. Protein sequence: CASSRDIYQPQHF.

In its sample, this clone was seen once. The chain recombines TRBV10-3 with TRBJ2-2, with 7 bases lining up with TRBD2. The length of the CDR3 is 13 residues. With 8 bases clipped from V and 4 bases from J, the junction kept 4 bases outside the gene matches. Germline CDR1 is ENHRY and CDR2 is SYGVKD. In DNA, the CDR3 is TGTGCCATCGGGGGGGGAGGCACCGGGGAGCTGTTTTTT. Its protein is CAIGGGGTGELFF.

With regard to this clone: One end of the junction does not line up with germline, which may come from a read error. The genes are TRBV5-4 and TRBJ1-2, with TRBD1 matching 7 bases. Per the germline V gene, CDR1 is SGHNT and CDR2 is YYREEE (reference sequence). CDR3 size: 15 residues. Here the CDR3 DNA reads TGCGCCAGCAGCCAAGGAAGGGGGCCGGGGTATGGCTACACCTTC. This codes for CASSQGRGPGYGYTF.

This chain uses TRBV6-6 with TRBJ1-2; D call uncertain. The CDR3 has 13 amino acids. Germline V CDR1 and CDR2: MNHNY, SVGAGI (reference sequence). V lost 1 base to trimming and J lost 4 bases, with 7 bases between them. Here the CDR3 reads CASSYYPSYGYTF. In nucleotides, the CDR3 is TGTGCCAGCAGTTACTACCCCAGCTATGGCTACACCTTC.

The sample holds a few counts of this clone. The chain recombines TRBV7-9 with TRBJ2-1; 12 bases fit TRBD2. The CDR3 length is 15 residues. The V gene end was trimmed by 1 base and the J gene end by 8 bases; junction bases not matched to a gene: 3. Germline V gives CDR1 SEHNR, CDR2 FQNEAQ (reference sequence). CDR3 in DNA: TGTGCCAGCAGCTTAGGGGCTAGCGGGAGGGATGAGCAGTTCTTC. Its protein is CASSLGASGRDEQFF.

This clone has a single count. The gene calls are TRBV6-4 and TRBJ2-3, with 10 bases matching TRBD2. V dropped 6 bases and J dropped 2; count of bases not matched to a gene: 5. CDR1 and CDR2 from the germline V gene are MRHNA and SNTAGT. This CDR3 contains 15 residues. For the CDR3, the DNA is TGTGCCAGCAGCCCGAGCGGGAGGGCCACAGATACGCAGTATTTT. Translated, it gives CASSPSGRATDTQYF.

In its sample, this clone was seen a few times. J is TRBJ2-3 and V is TRBV6-5; 7 positions agree with TRBD2. The trim removed 5 bases at V and 6 bases at J, leaving 5 bases unmatched. Germline lookup yields CDR1 MNHEY and CDR2 SVGAGI. This CDR3 has 13 residues. CDR3 loop: CASSAGAADTQYF. CDR3 nucleotides: TGTGCCAGCAGTGCGGGAGCGGCGGATACGCAGTATTTT.

Here the CDR3 reads CASSSLGQLKYSNQPQHF. The DNA of the CDR3 is TGTGCCAGCAGTTCGTTGGGACAGCTCAAGTATAGCAATCAGCCCCAGCATTTT. The rearrangement uses TRBV27 and TRBJ1-5, with 7 bases matching TRBD1. J gave up 0 bases and V 4 bases, and 12 bases lay outside the gene matches. Per germline, CDR1 MNHEY and CDR2 SMNVEV (reference sequence). The CDR3 has 18 residues.

In this sample, this clone turned up a few times. This chain connects TRBV7-9 to TRBJ2-5; tentative D call: TRBD2 (5 bases). Trimming removed 5 bases from V and 2 bases from J, with 12 bases in between. Germline CDR1 SEHNR, CDR2 FQNEAQ (reference sequence). This CDR3 region has 14 residues. CDR3 loop: CASSQAELQETQYF. CDR3 coding DNA: TGTGCCAGCAGCCAAGCGGAACTTCAAGAGACCCAGTACTTC. The complete variable domain, with remaining parts taken from reference TRBV7-9 and TRBJ2-5, reads DTGVSQNPRHKITKRGQNVTFRCDPISEHNRLYWYRQTLGQGPEFLTYFQNEAQLEKSRLLSDRFSAERPKGSFSTLEIQRTEQGDSAMYLCASSQAELQETQYFGPGTRLLVL.

In this sample, this clone turned up a few times. This rearrangement joins TRBV4-1 to TRBJ1-3; TRBD1 is a possible D gene (6 bases). Trimming removed 3 bases from V and 1 base from J, with 16 bases in between. The CDR3 spans 17 residues. Germline V gene sequence: CDR1 MGHRA, CDR2 YSYEKL. The CDR3 sequence is CASSQYPQGHSGNTIYF. As DNA, the CDR3 is TGCGCCAGCAGCCAGTACCCCCAGGGGCATTCTGGAAACACCATATATTTT.

The rearrangement joins TRBV4-3 to TRBJ2-1; D is ambiguous. CDR3 length: 14 residues. The germline CDR1 and CDR2 sequences are LGHNA and YSLEER. Trimming cost V 4 bases and J 7 bases, with 14 bases left between them. The CDR3 spells CASSRYGSSNEQFF. The CDR3 DNA follows: TGCGCCAGCAGCCGTTATGGTAGTTCTAATGAGCAGTTCTTC.